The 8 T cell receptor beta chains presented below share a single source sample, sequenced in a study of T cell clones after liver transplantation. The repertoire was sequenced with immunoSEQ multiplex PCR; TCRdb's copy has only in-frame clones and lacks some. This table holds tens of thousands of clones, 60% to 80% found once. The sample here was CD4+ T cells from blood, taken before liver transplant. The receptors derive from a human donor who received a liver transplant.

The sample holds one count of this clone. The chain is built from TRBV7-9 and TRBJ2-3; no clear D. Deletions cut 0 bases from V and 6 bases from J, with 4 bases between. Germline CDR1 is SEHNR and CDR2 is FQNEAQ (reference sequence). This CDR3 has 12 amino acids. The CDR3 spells CASSLAEDTQYF. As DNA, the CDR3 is TGTGCCAGCAGCTTAGCCGAGGATACGCAGTATTTT.

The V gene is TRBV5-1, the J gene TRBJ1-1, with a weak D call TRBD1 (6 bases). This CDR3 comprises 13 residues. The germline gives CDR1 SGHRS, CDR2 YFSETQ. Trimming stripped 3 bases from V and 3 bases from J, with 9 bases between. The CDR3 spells CASSSQGDTEAFF. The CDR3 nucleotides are TGCGCCAGCAGCTCACAGGGCGACACTGAAGCTTTCTTT.

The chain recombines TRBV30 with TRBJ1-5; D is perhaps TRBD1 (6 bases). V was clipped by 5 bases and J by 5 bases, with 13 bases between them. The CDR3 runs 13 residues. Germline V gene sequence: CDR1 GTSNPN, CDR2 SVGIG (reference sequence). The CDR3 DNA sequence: TGTGCCTGGTGTAGGGGGAAGGATCAGCCCCAGCATTTT. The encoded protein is CAWCRGKDQPQHF.

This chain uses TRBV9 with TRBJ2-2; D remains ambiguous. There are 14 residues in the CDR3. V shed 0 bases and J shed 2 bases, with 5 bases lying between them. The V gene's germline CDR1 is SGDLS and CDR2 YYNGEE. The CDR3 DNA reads TGTGCCAGCAGCGTAGGGCCTAACACCGGGGAGCTGTTTTTT. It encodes CASSVGPNTGELFF.

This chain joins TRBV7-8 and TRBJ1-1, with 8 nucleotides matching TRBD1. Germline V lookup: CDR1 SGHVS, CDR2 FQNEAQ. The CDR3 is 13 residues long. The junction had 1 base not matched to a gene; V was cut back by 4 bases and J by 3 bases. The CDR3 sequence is CASSSDRDTEAFF. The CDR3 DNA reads TGTGCCAGCAGCTCGGACAGGGACACTGAAGCTTTCTTT.

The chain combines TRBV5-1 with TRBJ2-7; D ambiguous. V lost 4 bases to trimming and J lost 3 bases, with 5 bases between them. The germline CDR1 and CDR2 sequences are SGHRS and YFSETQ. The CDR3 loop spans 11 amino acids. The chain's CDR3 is CASSRGYEQYF. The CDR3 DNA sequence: TGCGCCAGCAGCCGCGGCTACGAGCAGTACTTC.

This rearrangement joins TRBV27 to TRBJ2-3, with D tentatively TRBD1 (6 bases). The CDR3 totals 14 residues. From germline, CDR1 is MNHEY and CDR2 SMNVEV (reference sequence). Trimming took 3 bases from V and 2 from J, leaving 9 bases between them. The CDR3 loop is CASSLDRYTDTQYF. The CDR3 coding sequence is TGTGCCAGCAGTTTGGACAGATACACAGATACGCAGTATTTT.

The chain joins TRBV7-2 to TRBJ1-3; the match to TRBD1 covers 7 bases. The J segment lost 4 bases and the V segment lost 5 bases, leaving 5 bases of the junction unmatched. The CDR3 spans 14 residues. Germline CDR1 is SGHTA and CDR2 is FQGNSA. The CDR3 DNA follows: TGTGCCAGCAGCCCAGGGGGAGTGGGAAACACCATATATTTT. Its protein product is CASSPGGVGNTIYF.